A single TCR beta chain is shown here with its context. The entry originates in a study of cytomegalovirus exposure and HLA in healthy donors. Primers: 60 Vbeta forward and 13 Jbeta reverse. Measured with immunoSEQ multiplex PCR; TCRdb has only the in-frame clones, and not every one. Of tens of thousands of clones listed, more than 65% were seen once; the top ten hold around 10%. The CDR3 is 14 residues long. Germline V gene data show CDR1 as MDHEN and CDR2 as SYDVKM. Trimming cost V 4 bases and J 10 bases, with 19 bases left between them. This chain uses TRBV28 with TRBJ1-1, with D possibly matching TRBD1 (6 bases). The sequenced sample consisted of PBMCs. The receptor was derived from a male donor in good health and CMV-seropositive. The CDR3 coding sequence is TGTGCCAGCAGTTCTCCTGGGACATACTTTGGAGCTTTCTTT. It yields the protein CASSSPGTYFGAFF. Drawing the rest from reference TRBV28 and TRBJ1-1, the complete variable domain is DVKVTQSSRYLVKRTGEKVFLECVQDMDHENMFWYRQDPGLGLRLIYFSYDVKMKEKGDIPEGYSVSREKKERFSLILESASTNQTSMYLCASSSPGTYFGAFFGQGTRLTVV.